The sequence of this T cell receptor (beta chain) was determined in a study of PD-1 blockade in classical Hodgkin lymphoma. Overall study results and limits: Whereas CD4+ TCR diversity had risen significantly by C4D1, CD8+ TCR diversity had not. When set against healthy donors, newly diagnosed patients were reported to show lower baseline TCR diversity.

Worth noting for this clone: Its antigen remains unidentified.

Using immunoSEQ multiplex PCR, the repertoire was profiled, and TCRdb retains in-frame clones only, with some absent. The sample holds approximately 100,000 clones, just under 95% seen once. Each and every patient relapsed after autologous stem cell transplantation, and patients got differing brentuximab vedotin exposure. The CDR3 loop spans 16 amino acids. Trimming pared 2 bases from V and 0 bases from J, leaving 14 bases between. Germline-derived CDR1 and CDR2 are MDHEN and SYDVKM. V is TRBV28 and J is TRBJ2-7; unclear D gene. Sequencing was performed on peripheral blood mononuclear cells (PBMCs), taken at baseline. The sequence came from a human donor with classical Hodgkin lymphoma. CDR3 sequence reads: CASSLTGQTSSYEQYF. In nucleotides, the CDR3 is TGTGCCAGCAGTTTAACGGGTCAAACGAGCTCCTACGAGCAGTACTTC.